This T cell receptor beta chain emerged from a study of cytomegalovirus exposure and HLA in healthy donors. Study-level points and caveats: Most TCR beta V segments were productive about 87% or about 30% of the time in an earlier analysis. Donors were assumed by presence/absence analyses to have roughly uniform sequencing depth. CMV serostatus was the sole immune exposure information available.

As to this clone: As yet, its antigen is unknown.

PCR was performed using 60 Vbeta and 13 Jbeta primers. Clones were read by immunoSEQ multiplex PCR, and TCRdb kept only the in-frame ones, dropping some. In the table there are about 130,000 clones, 79% of which are singletons. The V gene lost 4 bases and the J gene lost 5 bases, with 14 bases spanning the gap. The CDR3 sequence is 14 residues long. Germline V lookup: CDR1 LGHNA, CDR2 YSLEER. The receptor comes from a man aged 18-30 years in good health and CMV-seronegative. The chain carries TRBV4-3 and TRBJ1-1; perhaps TRBD1 as D (5 bases). Sequenced input: PBMCs. Written as DNA, the CDR3 is TGCGCCAGCAGCCCTGGGGGAGGGAGGACTGAAGCTTTCTTT. This codes for CASSPGGGRTEAFF.